The 32 T cell receptor beta chains listed next were all sequenced from one sample in a study of blood T cells in healthy people across ages. Then a second PCR, running about 6 to 12 cycles, was carried out with a sample-barcoded 5' primer and a J-beta primer mix. TCRdb itself ran the 5' RACE reads through MiXCR, one entry per CDR3 protein. Of about 630,000 distinct CDR3 sequences listed, approximately 21% are singletons. Sequencing was carried out using blood. These receptors were collected from a man in his 70s in good health.

The chain couples TRBV12-3 or TRBV12-4 to TRBJ2-7; the D call may be TRBD1 or TRBD2 (5 bases each). Trimming shortened V by 8 bases and J by 2 bases, and 16 bases separated the two germline ends. CDR3 size: 14 residues. DNA of the CDR3: TGTGCCAGCCGCTCTTCACGGGGCCCCTACGAGCAGTACTTC. This codes for CASRSSRGPYEQYF.

The V and J genes are TRBV11-1 and TRBJ2-7; the D is unclear. CDR3 length: 14 residues. The V end lost 0 bases, the J end lost 5 bases, and 11 bases lay between the germline ends. CDR1 is SGHAT, CDR2 FQDESV, per germline (reference sequence). The CDR3 loop is CASSLASSTDEQYF. CDR3 nucleotides: TGTGCCAGCAGCTTAGCGTCCAGTACGGACGAGCAGTACTTC.

The rearrangement links TRBV10-3 to TRBJ2-7, with TRBD2 as a possible D gene (6 bases). Trimming shortened V by 10 bases and J by 5 bases, and 18 bases separated the two germline ends. Germline V gene lookup returns CDR1 ENHRY and CDR2 SYGVKD. The CDR3 is 13 amino acids. The CDR3 region is CATDGLGGNEQYF. The CDR3 DNA reads TGTGCCACCGACGGGCTGGGCGGGAACGAGCAGTACTTC.

The genes are TRBV6-2 or TRBV6-3 and TRBJ2-1; 7 bases map to TRBD2. Germline assignment: CDR1 MNHEY and CDR2 SVGEGT. The length of the CDR3 is 16 residues. Germline trimming cut 2 bases from V and 6 bases from J; bases unmatched to any gene: 10. CDR3 residues: CASSYAELAKGNEQFF. CDR3 DNA: TGTGCCAGCAGTTACGCGGAACTAGCGAAGGGCAATGAGCAGTTCTTC.

This clonotype was seen only a few times. CDR3 sequence: CSADLPQGPNTEAFF. The DNA of the CDR3 is TGCAGTGCTGACCTCCCCCAGGGCCCGAACACTGAAGCTTTCTTT. The rearrangement links TRBV20-1 to TRBJ1-1, with D possibly TRBD1 on 5 matching bases. Per the germline V gene, CDR1 is DFQATT and CDR2 is SNEGSKA (reference sequence). The V and J ends lost 5 bases and 1 base respectively, with 17 bases between them. The CDR3 contains 15 residues.

V gene TRBV7-8 combines with J gene TRBJ2-7; 11 nucleotides line up with TRBD2. The CDR3 covers 14 residues. V gave up 4 bases and J gave up 4 bases; unmatched junction bases: 3. The germline V gene has CDR1 SGHVS and CDR2 FQNEAQ. CDR3 sequence: CASSSGLADYEQYF. In DNA form, the CDR3 reads TGTGCCAGCAGCTCGGGACTAGCGGATTACGAGCAGTACTTC.

CDR3 DNA: TGTGCCAGCAGATTGGGACAGCAGGCAGATACGCAGTATTTT. This codes for CASRLGQQADTQYF. The chain is built from TRBV6-1 and TRBJ2-3; 7 nucleotides align to TRBD1. The CDR3 loop spans 14 amino acids. V dropped 6 bases and J dropped 4; count of bases not matched to a gene: 7. In germline, CDR1 is MNHNS, CDR2 SASEGT.

This clonotype was counted only a few times. The chain joins TRBV28 to TRBJ2-5, with D maybe TRBD2 (6 bases). CDR3 length: 15 amino acids. Trimming shortened V by 3 bases and J by 4 bases, and 15 bases separated the two germline ends. In germline, CDR1 is MDHEN, CDR2 SYDVKM. In DNA form, the CDR3 reads TGTGCCAGCAGTTTGGACGGGAGTGAGTTAGAGACCCAGTACTTC. Amino acid sequence: CASSLDGSELETQYF. Using reference TRBV28 and TRBJ2-5 for the parts outside the CDR3, the full variable domain is DVKVTQSSRYLVKRTGEKVFLECVQDMDHENMFWYRQDPGLGLRLIYFSYDVKMKEKGDIPEGYSVSREKKERFSLILESASTNQTSMYLCASSLDGSELETQYFGPGTRLLVL.

The rearrangement joins TRBV11-2 to TRBJ2-5; TRBD1 matches 8 bases. Trimming removed 1 base from V and 0 bases from J; junction bases left unmatched: 7. Germline V gives CDR1 SGHAT, CDR2 FQNNGV. This CDR3 is 17 amino acids long. The CDR3 is CASSLVFQGAYQETQYF. The DNA of the CDR3 is TGTGCCAGCAGCTTAGTATTCCAGGGGGCTTACCAAGAGACCCAGTACTTC.

This clonotype was observed a few times. The V gene is TRBV11-2, the J gene TRBJ2-5, with 10 bases lining up with TRBD2. The J call may not be correct, given that the DNA end is closer to TRBJ2-1. CDR3 size: 15 residues. In germline, CDR1 is SGHAT, CDR2 FQNNGV. CDR3 residues: CASSLVSGGLNEQFF. CDR3 in DNA: TGTGCCAGCAGCTTAGTTAGCGGGGGGCTCAATGAGCAGTTCTTC.

V gene TRBV29-1 combines with J gene TRBJ2-5, with D unresolved. Germline V gene sequence: CDR1 SQVTM, CDR2 ANQGSEA. The germline V and J ends were trimmed by 8 bases and 2 bases, with 18 bases remaining between them. This CDR3 spans 14 amino acids. DNA for the CDR3: TGCAGCATTGTTCGAAGCTTTGGGCAAGAGACCCAGTACTTC. Residues: CSIVRSFGQETQYF.

This chain links TRBV5-1 with TRBJ2-7, with 7 bases lining up with TRBD2. Matching the DNA end better, TRBJ2-1 makes the J call doubtful. Germline CDR1 and CDR2: SGHRS and YFSETQ. This CDR3 spans 16 amino acids. The CDR3 DNA reads as TGCGCCAGCAGCCCAAGCCTAGCGGAAATAAACAATGAGCAGTTCTTC. Amino acid sequence: CASSPSLAEINNEQFF.

This chain joins TRBV6-2 or TRBV6-3 and TRBJ2-5; 11 bases map to TRBD1. This CDR3 comprises 15 residues. After removal of 6 bases from V and 2 bases from J, the junction contained 5 bases not matched to a gene. Germline V gives CDR1 MNHEY, CDR2 SVGEGT. CDR3 in amino acids: CASSGTGGEQETQYF. DNA for the CDR3: TGTGCCAGCAGCGGGACAGGGGGTGAACAAGAGACCCAGTACTTC.

This sequence joins TRBV29-1 and TRBJ2-1; D is possibly TRBD1 (6 bases). The J call is uncertain, as TRBJ2-5 better fits the DNA end. Germline V gives CDR1 SQVTM, CDR2 ANQGSEA. This CDR3 has 12 amino acids. CDR3 DNA sequence: TGCAGCGCCGCCTCAGGGGTGGAGACCCAGTACTTC. Translated: CSAASGVETQYF.

This clonotype was seen repeatedly, ten times or more. This rearrangement joins TRBV2 to TRBJ1-4; D unresolved. From germline, CDR1 is SNHLY and CDR2 FYNNEI. There are 11 residues in the CDR3. Trimming took off 3 bases at V and 15 bases at J, with 11 bases between the two ends. The CDR3 protein is CASSDRSQVFF. The CDR3 DNA sequence: TGTGCCAGCAGTGATCGTAGCCAGGTGTTTTTT.

This clonotype was found a few times. The J gene is TRBJ2-5, the V gene TRBV20-1; D is unresolved. The germline CDR1 and CDR2 sequences are DFQATT and SNEGSKA (reference sequence). The CDR3 contains 15 residues. Trimming cost V 1 base and J 1 base, with 13 bases left between them. The CDR3 DNA is TGCAGTGCTAGAGTACGTCTGAGCTTCCAAGAGACCCAGTACTTC. It codes for CSARVRLSFQETQYF.

The CDR3 is CASSLDDAGHEQYF. CDR3 bases: TGTGCCAGCAGCTTAGATGATGCGGGACACGAGCAGTACTTC. The chain couples TRBV11-2 to TRBJ2-7; D is possibly TRBD2 (6 bases). Trimming stripped 0 bases from V and 5 bases from J, with 11 bases between. The CDR3 totals 14 residues. Germline CDR1 reads SGHAT; CDR2 reads FQNNGV.

The CDR3 DNA follows: TGCAGTGCTAGAGATTGGGGGACCCAGAAGGGCTGGGAGCAGTTCTTC. It yields the protein CSARDWGTQKGWEQFF. The J gene is TRBJ2-1, the V gene TRBV20-1; D is possibly TRBD1 or TRBD2 (5 bases each). This CDR3 spans 16 amino acids. Germline CDR1 DFQATT, CDR2 SNEGSKA (reference sequence). V was pared by 0 bases and J by 10 bases, with 22 bases between.

This clonotype has a handful of counts. This chain uses TRBV12-3 or TRBV12-4 with TRBJ2-5; the D is unclear. The CDR3 spans 13 residues. The V end lost 4 bases, the J end lost 5 bases, and 11 bases lay between the germline ends. Here the CDR3 reads CASSYSLSETQYF. In DNA, the CDR3 is TGTGCCAGCAGTTACAGCCTCTCGGAGACCCAGTACTTC.

J is TRBJ2-2 and V is TRBV2; TRBD1 matches 9 bases. The germline CDR1 and CDR2 sequences are SNHLY and FYNNEI. V was pared by 5 bases and J by 6 bases, with 4 bases of the junction left unmatched. The CDR3 has 14 amino acids. CDR3 nucleotide sequence: TGTGCCAGCAGTTCACAGGGGGCGGCCGGGGAGCTGTTTTTT. Its protein product is CASSSQGAAGELFF.

This clonotype has more than one count but fewer than ten. V gene TRBV6-6 combines with J gene TRBJ2-7, with D possibly TRBD2 on 6 matching bases. V was clipped by 0 bases and J by 0 bases, with 12 bases between them. The CDR3 length is 16 residues. Germline lookup yields CDR1 MNHNY and CDR2 SVGAGI (reference sequence). The chain's CDR3 is CASSYSKVSGSYEQYF. The CDR3, as DNA: TGTGCCAGCAGTTACTCGAAAGTTAGCGGCTCCTACGAGCAGTACTTC.

This clonotype occurred a few times. Its ends do not fully match the called genes, so a read error is possible. This chain joins TRBV7-8 and TRBJ2-5; 12 bases match TRBD2. CDR1 and CDR2 from the germline V gene are SGHVS and FQNEAQ. CDR3 length: 15 amino acids. The CDR3 nucleotides read TGTGCCAGCAGCTTAACGCAACTAGCGGGAGGACTCTGTGACTTC. It codes for CASSLTQLAGGLCDF.

J is TRBJ2-1 and V is TRBV9, with D tentatively TRBD1 or TRBD2 (5 bases each). The V and J ends lost 0 bases and 3 bases respectively, with 13 bases between them. This CDR3 spans 16 amino acids. The germline V gene has CDR1 SGDLS and CDR2 YYNGEE. CDR3 in amino acids: CASSVALEGNYNEQFF. The CDR3 coding sequence is TGTGCCAGCAGCGTAGCTCTAGAGGGGAACTACAATGAGCAGTTCTTC.

The CDR3 nucleotides read TGCAGTGCTAGAAGAGTCAGGGGGTCCTACGAGCAGTACTTC. Translation: CSARRVRGSYEQYF. J is TRBJ2-7 and V is TRBV20-1, with 7 bases fitting TRBD1. Germline CDR1 reads DFQATT; CDR2 reads SNEGSKA (reference sequence). Losses at the gene ends were 2 bases for V and 1 base for J; bases not matched to a gene: 5. This CDR3 is built from 14 residues.

This clonotype has a handful of counts. This chain links TRBV29-1 with TRBJ2-3; 11 nucleotides match TRBD1. Germline-derived CDR1 and CDR2 are SQVTM and ANQGSEA. This CDR3 region has 14 residues. The V segment lost 7 bases and the J segment 4 bases; nucleotides outside the gene matches: 7. CDR3 sequence: CSGGPGQGADTQYF. The CDR3 DNA reads as TGCAGCGGGGGACCGGGACAGGGGGCAGATACGCAGTATTTT.

The chain joins TRBV28 to TRBJ2-3, with D possibly TRBD1 on 5 matching bases. Deletions cut 3 bases from V and 6 bases from J, with 19 bases between. CDR1 and CDR2 from the germline V gene are MDHEN and SYDVKM. The CDR3 has 16 amino acids. This chain's CDR3 is CASSFGLVGVGDTQYF. The CDR3 DNA reads TGTGCCAGCAGTTTTGGCTTAGTAGGGGTCGGGGATACGCAGTATTTT.

The chain combines TRBV5-1 with TRBJ2-5; no firm D call. Germline-derived CDR1 and CDR2 are SGHRS and YFSETQ. The V and J ends lost 1 base and 6 bases respectively, with 13 bases between them. The CDR3 spans 14 residues. The CDR3 is CASSLYLEGKTQYF. DNA for the CDR3: TGCGCCAGCAGCTTGTATCTGGAAGGGAAGACCCAGTACTTC.

The rearrangement uses TRBV7-9 and TRBJ2-7; no firm D call. CDR1 and CDR2 from the germline V gene are SEHNR and FQNEAQ (reference sequence). The CDR3 runs to 14 residues. V gave up 1 base and J gave up 12 bases, with 19 bases separating them. The CDR3 spells CASSLGKQPAGRYF. DNA for the CDR3: TGTGCCAGCAGCTTAGGAAAACAACCAGCCGGGCGGTACTTC.

The rearrangement links TRBV5-6 to TRBJ1-6; D unresolved. Trimming cost V 3 bases and J 0 bases, with 25 bases left between them. The germline V gene has CDR1 SGHDT and CDR2 YYEEEE. The CDR3 has 21 residues. CDR3 residues: CASSSRPLVVKPSSYNSPLHF. The CDR3 bases are TGTGCCAGCAGCTCCCGACCGCTGGTCGTGAAACCCAGCTCCTATAATTCACCCCTCCACTTT.

The chain joins TRBV25-1 to TRBJ2-5, with 9 bases identical to TRBD2. The closer fit of TRBJ2-1 to the DNA end suggests the J call may be wrong. The CDR3 has 18 amino acids. The germline gives CDR1 MGHDK, CDR2 SYGVNS. CDR3 sequence: CASSELPAGGFDYNEQFF. CDR3 bases: TGTGCCAGCAGTGAATTGCCAGCGGGAGGATTCGACTACAATGAGCAGTTCTTC.

This chain connects TRBV9 to TRBJ1-3, with D unresolved. Germline CDR1 SGDLS, CDR2 YYNGEE. V lost 1 base and J 0 bases, leaving 8 bases between the germline ends. The CDR3 totals 15 residues. The CDR3 sequence: CASSVQAISGNTIYF. CDR3 DNA sequence: TGTGCCAGCAGCGTACAGGCTATCTCTGGAAACACCATATATTTT.

The chain is built from TRBV19 and TRBJ2-3; D is unresolved. Germline assignment: CDR1 LNHDA and CDR2 SQIVND (reference sequence). The V and J ends lost 6 bases and 0 bases respectively, with 13 bases between them. The CDR3 loop spans 15 amino acids. The CDR3 region has the DNA TGTGCCAGTAGGCCTGGGGTTATTAGCACAGATACGCAGTATTTT. Protein: CASRPGVISTDTQYF.